This T cell receptor (beta chain) was obtained from a study of vaccination and CD4 T cells after COVID-19. Study results and limitations: The study examined relatively few convalescent patients and included no early post-infection timepoints. Detection of a median roughly 84% of reactive clones in convalescent patients was confined to the period after vaccination.

Oncomine TCR Beta short-read sequencing was applied to DNA from cultured CD4+ T cells. One entry per CDR3 protein, called by TCRdb with MiXCR from the PCR reads. The sample lists around 13,000 distinct CDR3 sequences; roughly 44% were seen once. On this clonotype itself: Its specificity is unknown.

Stated treatment: roughly 10-day PBMC culture with coronavirus spike peptide pools or control peptides (ViraFEST assay). ViraFEST used peptide pools to expand antigen-specific T cells before TCR sequencing. Both day 3 and day 7 involved replacing half of the medium with fresh IL-2 medium. The sequence came from a human donor who had recovered from COVID-19. The specimen sequenced was CD4+ T cells from blood, cultured in vitro.

The CDR3: CATSRQGDSYNEQFF. CDR3 bases: TGTGCCACCAGCAGGCAGGGCGACTCCTACAATGAGCAGTTCTTC. V and J are TRBV15 and TRBJ2-1, with a possible D match to TRBD1 (5 bases). The V gene lost 3 bases and the J gene lost 0 bases, with 9 bases spanning the gap. The CDR3 runs to 15 residues. Germline CDR1 reads LNHNV; CDR2 reads YYDKDF (reference sequence).